A selection of T cell receptor beta chains follows, all from one sample in a study of shared clonotypes between healthy human individuals. Method: immunoSEQ multiplex PCR; TCRdb's copy keeps in-frame clones and lacks some. The sample records 1 million to 1.2 million clones, approximately 75% being singletons. Sequenced: memory CD4+ T cells from PBMCs. These receptors came from a man between 18 and 29 years old in good health. Some clones in this sample may be carry-over from other donors' samples. CDR3s include the opening cysteine and the closing phenylalanine or tryptophan. A D gene is named only where the DNA matches it firmly. Only some rows state a clone size, as once, few, many or a class for expanded clones.

J: TRBJ2-7
size: .
D: .
V: TRBV6-1
DNA: TGTGCCAGCAGTAAGAGGACAGAATCCTACGAGCAGTACTTC
CDR3: CASSKRTESYEQYF

J: TRBJ1-1
size: many
D: .
V: TRBV10-2
DNA: TGCGCCAGCAGTGGGTTAATTGGGGACACTGAAGCTTTCTTT
CDR3: CASSGLIGDTEAFF

J: TRBJ1-2
size: once
D: .
V: TRBV5-1
DNA: TGCGCCAGCAGCTTGGGGGCAAACAAGAACTATGGCTACACCTTC
CDR3: CASSLGANKNYGYTF

J: TRBJ2-3
size: few
D: TRBD2
V: TRBV28
DNA: TGTGCCAGCAGTCTAGCGGGAGTGGGGCCAGATACGCAGTATTTT
CDR3: CASSLAGVGPDTQYF

J: TRBJ2-1
size: .
D: TRBD2
V: TRBV9
DNA: TGTGCCAGCAGCGGACTAGCGGGGAGCTCCTACAATGAGCAGTTCTTC
CDR3: CASSGLAGSSYNEQFF

J: TRBJ1-1
size: .
D: .
V: TRBV19
DNA: TGTGCCACCCACCTACAAGATAACACTGAAGCTTTCTTT
CDR3: CATHLQDNTEAFF

J: TRBJ2-1
size: .
D: .
V: TRBV19
DNA: TGTGCCAGGAGTAGTGGGGGAAGGGAGCAGTTCTTC
CDR3: CARSSGGREQFF

J: TRBJ2-7
size: .
D: .
V: TRBV10-3
DNA: TGTGCCATCAGTGATTCCGGGACCTCCTACGAGCAGTACTTC
CDR3: CAISDSGTSYEQYF

J: TRBJ2-5
size: .
D: .
V: TRBV28
DNA: TGTGCCAGCAGTCTGGACACCCAAGAGACCCAGTACTTC
CDR3: CASSLDTQETQYF

J: TRBJ2-3
size: .
D: .
V: TRBV4-2
DNA: TGTGCCAGCAGCCAAGGTGACAGGATGAGGACAGATACGCAGTATTTT
CDR3: CASSQGDRMRTDTQYF

J: TRBJ2-3
size: .
D: .
V: TRBV18
DNA: TGTGCCAGCTCAACCTCTAGAGACACAGATACGCAGTATTTT
CDR3: CASSTSRDTDTQYF

J: TRBJ1-1
size: .
D: TRBD1
V: TRBV28
DNA: TGTGCCAGCATCCCGCTCCCGGGACAGGGAAACACTGAAGCTTTCTTT
CDR3: CASIPLPGQGNTEAFF

J: TRBJ2-4
size: .
D: TRBD2
V: TRBV28
DNA: TGTGCCAGGCATAGAATACTAGCGGGCCTAGCCAAAAACATTCAGTACTTC
CDR3: CARHRILAGLAKNIQYF

J: TRBJ1-4
size: .
D: .
V: TRBV7-9
DNA: TGTGCCAGCAGCCCCGGGCTCAAAGCGGGTGAAAAACTGTTTTTT
CDR3: CASSPGLKAGEKLFF

J: TRBJ1-1
size: .
D: .
V: TRBV9
DNA: TGTGCCAGCAGCGTAGGAGCGAACACTGAAGCTTTCTTT
CDR3: CASSVGANTEAFF

J: TRBJ2-7
size: few
D: .
V: TRBV5-1
DNA: TGCGCCAGCAGCGGAATAGCCTACGAGCAGTACTTC
CDR3: CASSGIAYEQYF

J: TRBJ2-7
size: .
D: .
V: TRBV28
DNA: TGTGCCAGCAGGGGCAGGGAACTGTACGAGCAGTACTTC
CDR3: CASRGRELYEQYF

J: TRBJ1-5
size: .
D: TRBD1
V: TRBV28
DNA: TGTGCCAGCACAGGGGGCGCGGGTCAGCCCCAGCATTTT
CDR3: CASTGGAGQPQHF

J: TRBJ2-3
size: .
D: TRBD2
V: TRBV5-4
DNA: TGTGCCAGCAGCCAGCAAGCGGGAGTAGCAGATACGCAGTATTTT
CDR3: CASSQQAGVADTQYF

J: TRBJ2-7
size: .
D: .
V: TRBV7-9
DNA: TGTGCCAGCAGCTTCGGGCTCGGTGCAGCCCACGAGCAGTACTTC
CDR3: CASSFGLGAAHEQYF

J: TRBJ2-7
size: .
D: .
V: TRBV7-9
DNA: TGTGCCAGCAGCTTAGGTCAGGACGTAAGCGAGCAGTACTTC
CDR3: CASSLGQDVSEQYF

J: TRBJ1-1
size: .
D: .
V: TRBV19
DNA: TGTGCCAGTAAGGACAGAAGGAACACTGAAGCTTTCTTT
CDR3: CASKDRRNTEAFF

J: TRBJ2-7
size: .
D: .
V: TRBV7-5
DNA: TGTGCCAGAAGCCGGACAGGGTACGAGCAGTACTTC
CDR3: CARSRTGYEQYF

J: TRBJ1-2
size: .
D: .
V: TRBV6-1
DNA: TGTGCCAGCGTTGGCCTGATCACTAACTATGGCTACACCTTC
CDR3: CASVGLITNYGYTF

J: TRBJ2-5
size: .
D: .
V: TRBV30
DNA: TGTGCCTGGAGAATTGGTCACCAAGAGACCCAGTACTTC
CDR3: CAWRIGHQETQYF

J: TRBJ1-2
size: .
D: .
V: TRBV5-1
DNA: TGCGCCAGCAGCTCTGGCGGGTTATCTAACTATGGCTACACCTTC
CDR3: CASSSGGLSNYGYTF

J: TRBJ2-7
size: .
D: .
V: TRBV6-1
DNA: TGTGCCACCAGGACTACGCAAATCTACGAGCAGTACTTC
CDR3: CATRTTQIYEQYF

J: TRBJ2-2
size: once
D: .
V: TRBV6-1
DNA: TGTGCCAGCAGTGTGATGCTTGGGGGGATAAGCGGGGAGCTGTTTTTT
CDR3: CASSVMLGGISGELFF

J: TRBJ1-4
size: .
D: .
V: TRBV9
DNA: TGTGCCAGCAGCGCGTTCGGGTCCGAATATGAAAAACTGTTTTTT
CDR3: CASSAFGSEYEKLFF

J: TRBJ1-4
size: .
D: .
V: TRBV4-1
DNA: TGCGCCAGCAGCCAAGAGGGGGCCAGGGTAACGCCTCCCGAAAAACTGTTTTTT
CDR3: CASSQEGARVTPPEKLFF

J: TRBJ2-7
size: .
D: .
V: TRBV4-3
DNA: TGCGCCAGCAGCCAAGAAGCCGGAAAGACTTCCTACGAGCAGTACTTC
CDR3: CASSQEAGKTSYEQYF

J: TRBJ2-3
size: .
D: .
V: TRBV5-4
DNA: TGTGCCAGCAGAATGGATTTGGCAGGGAGCACAGATACGCAGTATTTT
CDR3: CASRMDLAGSTDTQYF

J: TRBJ1-1
size: .
D: .
V: TRBV5-5
DNA: TGTGCCAGCAGCTTGGTTTCAGGAGGGACTGAAGCTTTCTTT
CDR3: CASSLVSGGTEAFF

J: TRBJ2-7
size: few
D: TRBD2
V: TRBV18
DNA: TGTGCCAGCTCACCAAGCCCACTAGCGGGAGCCCACGAGCAGTACTTC
CDR3: CASSPSPLAGAHEQYF

J: TRBJ1-5
size: .
D: .
V: TRBV2
DNA: TGTGCCAGCAGCGCGAGGGGGGGGGAGAATCAGCCCCAGCATTTT
CDR3: CASSARGGENQPQHF

J: TRBJ2-1
size: few
D: .
V: TRBV30
DNA: TGTGCCTGGAGTGGTGGTGGGGATGAGCAGTTCTTC
CDR3: CAWSGGGDEQFF

J: TRBJ2-2
size: .
D: .
V: TRBV6-5
DNA: TGTGCCAGCAGTTACTCGCGAGGGGAGCTGTTTTTT
CDR3: CASSYSRGELFF

J: TRBJ1-2
size: .
D: .
V: TRBV4-3
DNA: TGCGCCAGCAGCCTTGGGGGTTCCTATGGCTACACCTTC
CDR3: CASSLGGSYGYTF

J: TRBJ2-5
size: .
D: .
V: TRBV28
DNA: TGTGCCAGCAGTTTGGCGCAGGCTCAAGAGACCCAGTACTTC
CDR3: CASSLAQAQETQYF

J: TRBJ2-5
size: .
D: TRBD2
V: TRBV4-1
DNA: TGCGCCAGCAGCCTTCGACTAGCGGGAGAGACCCAGTACTTC
CDR3: CASSLRLAGETQYF

J: TRBJ1-1
size: .
D: TRBD1
V: TRBV5-1
DNA: TGCGCCAGCAGTTTAGAAGTCGGACAGGGTGGAGGAAGAGCTTTCTTT
CDR3: CASSLEVGQGGGRAFF

J: TRBJ2-3
size: .
D: TRBD2
V: TRBV18
DNA: TGTGCCAGCTCACCTAGTGGACTAGCGAGAGGGGACACAGATACGCAGTATTTT
CDR3: CASSPSGLARGDTDTQYF

J: TRBJ2-7
size: .
D: TRBD1
V: TRBV7-3
DNA: TGTGCCAGCAGCTCGCTCGGGACAGGGGGCGCCGCCTACGAGCAGTACTTC
CDR3: CASSSLGTGGAAYEQYF

J: TRBJ2-7
size: few
D: TRBD1
V: TRBV14
DNA: TGTGCCAGCAGCCAAGACAGTTATCGGACAGGCCCCTACGAGCAGTACTTC
CDR3: CASSQDSYRTGPYEQYF

J: TRBJ1-3
size: .
D: TRBD1
V: TRBV7-9
DNA: TGTGCCAGCAGCCCAGGGACAGTCCTGAACACCATATATTTT
CDR3: CASSPGTVLNTIYF

J: TRBJ2-2
size: .
D: .
V: TRBV18
DNA: TGTGCCAGCTCACCACCGCAGAAGACCGGGGAGCTGTTTTTT
CDR3: CASSPPQKTGELFF

J: TRBJ2-3
size: .
D: TRBD2
V: TRBV5-1
DNA: TGCGCCAGCAGCGTAAAACCGGGACTAGCGGCCCCGAGTGGCACAGATACGCAGTATTTT
CDR3: CASSVKPGLAAPSGTDTQYF

J: TRBJ2-3
size: .
D: TRBD2
V: TRBV5-6
DNA: TGTGCCAGCAGCTTGGCCTTTGTTAGCGGGAGGTACACAGATACGCAGTATTTT
CDR3: CASSLAFVSGRYTDTQYF

J: TRBJ1-5
size: .
D: .
V: TRBV4-2
DNA: TGTGCCAGCAGCCATTACGAAGGGGATCAGCCCCAGCATTTT
CDR3: CASSHYEGDQPQHF

J: TRBJ1-5
size: .
D: .
V: TRBV19
DNA: TGTGCCAGTAGTATCGTTGCGGGGCTCGGGGCGCAGCCCCAGCATTTT
CDR3: CASSIVAGLGAQPQHF

J: TRBJ2-1
size: .
D: .
V: TRBV2
DNA: TGTGCCAGCAGGCTAGTTTCCTCCTACAATGAGCAGTTCTTC
CDR3: CASRLVSSYNEQFF

J: TRBJ2-7
size: many
D: .
V: TRBV7-3
DNA: TGTGCCAGCAGCTTAGTTGAACTTGGCAGCGACTACGAGCAGTACTTC
CDR3: CASSLVELGSDYEQYF

J: TRBJ2-2
size: few
D: TRBD2
V: TRBV4-1
DNA: TGCGCCAGCAGCCTGACTAGCCGCGGGAACACCGGGGAGCTGTTTTTT
CDR3: CASSLTSRGNTGELFF